One sample yielded the 27 T cell receptor beta chains listed below, sequenced in a study of shared clonotypes between healthy human individuals. TCRdb's table, derived via immunoSEQ multiplex PCR, lists solely in-frame clones and lacks some. Of 75,000 to 100,000 clones in the sample, roughly half were seen once. Sequencing input: PBMCs. The source is a woman in her thirties or forties in good health. Some clones in this sample may be carry-over from other donors' samples.

The chain employs TRBV18 and TRBJ2-7; the D is unclear. V shed 5 bases and J shed 3 bases, with 5 bases lying between them. Germline V gives CDR1 KGHSH, CDR2 LQKENI. This CDR3 spans 11 amino acids. CDR3 sequence (DNA): TGTGCCAGCTCATGGGGCTACGAGCAGTACTTC. Translating it yields CASSWGYEQYF.

CDR3 bases: TGCGCCAGCAGCCAAGTTGTAGGTAGCACAGATACGCAGTATTTT. Translated, it gives CASSQVVGSTDTQYF. The rearrangement joins TRBV4-1 to TRBJ2-3; D unclear. The germline CDR1 and CDR2 sequences are MGHRA and YSYEKL. The length of the CDR3 is 15 residues. V was cut by 1 base and J by 0 bases, with 8 bases left in between.

This clone was seen repeatedly, ten times or more. The rearrangement uses TRBV20-1 and TRBJ2-1; D is unclear. With 4 bases removed from V and 10 bases from J, the gap between germline ends came to 8 bases. Germline V lookup: CDR1 DFQATT, CDR2 SNEGSKA (reference sequence). The CDR3 runs 10 residues. The CDR3 protein is CSAIAVEQFF. Here the CDR3 DNA reads TGCAGTGCTATAGCTGTCGAGCAGTTCTTC.

By share of the sample, this clone is medium-sized. Other DNA sequences from this sample encode an identical CDR3 as well. V gene TRBV7-9 combines with J gene TRBJ2-7; TRBD2 aligns across 7 bases. V shed 1 base and J 6 bases; nucleotides not matched to a gene: 9. The CDR3 sequence is 15 residues long. Per germline, CDR1 SEHNR and CDR2 FQNEAQ (reference sequence). The CDR3: CASSLGGGSFGEQYF. CDR3 DNA: TGTGCCAGCAGCTTAGGCGGGGGATCGTTCGGCGAGCAGTACTTC.

The table lists this clone with many counts. Sequence at one end of the junction differs from germline and may be a read error. The rearrangement links TRBV28 to TRBJ1-6; D gene unclear. Germline V gene data show CDR1 as MDHEN and CDR2 as SYDVKM. The CDR3 consists of 9 residues. The CDR3 sequence is CASGSRFNF. CDR3 nucleotides: TGTGCCAGCGGTTCCCGTTTTAACTTT.

Worth noting for this clone: Other DNA sequences in the same sample also yield this CDR3. The chain recombines TRBV5-1 with TRBJ2-3; unclear D gene. CDR3 size: 13 residues. CDR1 and CDR2 from the germline V gene are SGHRS and YFSETQ. Trimming stripped 2 bases from V and 3 bases from J, with 7 bases between. The CDR3 protein is CASSLLGTDTQYF. The CDR3 DNA is TGCGCCAGCAGCTTATTGGGAACAGATACGCAGTATTTT.

Concerning this clone itself: This may come from a read error, since a much larger clone is one base off. The chain combines TRBV6-4 with TRBJ1-5; possibly TRBD1 for D (5 bases). Germline V gene sequence: CDR1 MRHNA, CDR2 SNTAGT. The CDR3 loop spans 14 amino acids. This CDR3 is CASSEQDSNQPQHF. CDR3 sequence (DNA): TGTGCCAGCAGTGAACAGGATAGCAACCAGCCCCAGCATTTT.

There are many counts of this clone. The gene calls are TRBV6-6 and TRBJ2-1; 7 nucleotides agree with TRBD1. V lost 6 bases, J lost 2 bases, and 7 bases stayed unmatched. Looked up from germline, CDR1 is MNHNY and CDR2 is SVGAGI (reference sequence). CDR3 size: 15 residues. CDR3: CASSPQGGPYNEQFF. The CDR3 DNA follows: TGTGCCAGCAGCCCTCAAGGGGGCCCCTACAATGAGCAGTTCTTC.

J is TRBJ2-1 and V is TRBV28; D may be TRBD2 (7 bases). Trimming left V 6 bases short and J 0 bases short, with 15 bases between. The germline V gene encodes CDR1 MDHEN and CDR2 SYDVKM. The CDR3 totals 16 residues. CDR3 nucleotide sequence: TGTGCCAGCAGCGCCTGGGGGGGCGTCTCCTACAATGAGCAGTTCTTC. It encodes CASSAWGGVSYNEQFF.

This clone was counted many times. V gene TRBV5-4 combines with J gene TRBJ2-5, with 8 bases identical to TRBD2. This CDR3 contains 14 residues. Germline trimming cut 1 base from V and 2 bases from J; bases unmatched to any gene: 1. Germline CDR1 is SGHNT and CDR2 is YYREEE (reference sequence). The CDR3 loop reads CASSLQREQETQYF. DNA of the CDR3: TGTGCCAGCAGCTTGCAGCGGGAGCAAGAGACCCAGTACTTC.

The rearrangement joins TRBV5-4 to TRBJ2-5, with 10 bases that match TRBD2. The DNA end favors TRBJ2-7, so the J call may be wrong. Germline V gives CDR1 SGHNT, CDR2 YYREEE (reference sequence). The CDR3 totals 15 residues. CDR3 nucleotide sequence: TGTGCCAGCAGCAATAGCGGGAGGCACCGCTACGAGCAGTACTTC. Protein product: CASSNSGRHRYEQYF.

This clone was detected only once. The CDR3 DNA follows: TGTGCCATCAGTGTGGGGGTTAATAGCAATCAGCCCCAGCATTTT. The encoded protein is CAISVGVNSNQPQHF. This chain links TRBV10-3 with TRBJ1-5; D is perhaps TRBD1 (5 bases). The germline CDR1 and CDR2 sequences are ENHRY and SYGVKD. Between the trimmed V and J ends, which lost 4 bases and 0 bases, there was a span of 10 bases. CDR3 length: 15 amino acids.

This clone was counted at least ten times. The chain combines TRBV29-1 with TRBJ1-1; 8 bases agree with TRBD1. V was pared by 6 bases and J by 4 bases, with 7 bases of the junction left unmatched. CDR3 size: 13 residues. Germline V lookup: CDR1 SQVTM, CDR2 ANQGSEA. This CDR3 reads CSVNRGGATEAFF. CDR3 sequence (DNA): TGCAGCGTCAACAGGGGGGGTGCCACTGAAGCTTTCTTT.

This clone showed up just a few times. The V call is TRBV5-4, the J call TRBJ1-4; D possibly corresponds to TRBD1 (6 bases). The CDR3 loop spans 15 amino acids. The germline V and J ends were trimmed by 0 bases and 4 bases, with 10 bases remaining between them. Germline values: CDR1 SGHNT, CDR2 YYREEE (reference sequence). CDR3 in amino acids: CASSLERGNNEKLFF. DNA of the CDR3: TGTGCCAGCAGCTTGGAGAGGGGGAATAATGAAAAACTGTTTTTT.

Worth noting for this clone: This may be a read error, as it is one base from a much larger clone. V and J are TRBV9 and TRBJ2-5; tentative D call: TRBD2 (6 bases). CDR1 and CDR2 (germline): SGDLS, YYNGEE. The CDR3 length is 15 residues. V lost 2 bases to trimming and J lost 5 bases, with 16 bases between them. CDR3 DNA sequence: TGTGCCAGCAGCGTGGTCGGGGGAGGAAGGGAGACCCAGTACTTC. Protein: CASSVVGGGRETQYF.

This clone was detected ten times or more. The rearrangement joins TRBV28 to TRBJ2-7; D is perhaps TRBD1 or TRBD2 (6 bases each). CDR3 length: 13 amino acids. Germline values: CDR1 MDHEN, CDR2 SYDVKM. V was clipped by 5 bases and J by 2 bases, with 10 bases between them. CDR3 DNA: TGTGCCAGCAGTCCCGGGGGCCCCTACGAGCAGTACTTC. This encodes CASSPGGPYEQYF.

This clone was detected only a few times. A far larger clone is one nucleotide away, so this likely arose from a read error. The chain is built from TRBV30 and TRBJ2-5; possibly TRBD2 for D (5 bases). CDR3 length: 13 amino acids. Germline assignment: CDR1 GTSNPN and CDR2 SVGIG (reference sequence). CDR3 in DNA: TGTGCCTGGAGTGGAGCTAGCCAAGGGACCCAGTACTTC. This gives the protein CAWSGASQGTQYF. Full variable domain (rest looked up from reference TRBV30 and TRBJ2-5): SQTIHQWPATLVQPVGSPLSLECTVEGTSNPNLYWYRQAAGRGLQLLFYSVGIGQISSEVPQNLSASRPQDRQFILSSKKLLLSDSGFYLCAWSGASQGTQYFGPGTRLLVL.

This clone was detected ten times or more. J is TRBJ2-3 and V is TRBV2; the match to TRBD1 covers 7 bases. V shed 6 bases, J shed 6 bases, and the junction held 9 bases outside the gene matches. Germline lookup yields CDR1 SNHLY and CDR2 FYNNEI. The CDR3 runs to 14 residues. CDR3 loop: CASSQTGTLDTQYF. The CDR3, as DNA: TGTGCCAGCAGCCAGACAGGGACCCTGGATACGCAGTATTTT.

This clone turned up a few times. This same CDR3 is encoded by further DNA sequences in the sample. The chain is built from TRBV11-2 and TRBJ2-1; TRBD1 might be the D (5 bases). Deletions cut 5 bases from V and 0 bases from J, with 11 bases between. Germline V lookup: CDR1 SGHAT, CDR2 FQNNGV. The CDR3 covers 15 residues. The DNA of the CDR3 is TGTGCCAGCAGCCGACAGTCAGACTCCTACAATGAGCAGTTCTTC. It is translated as CASSRQSDSYNEQFF.

This clone has at least ten counts. J is TRBJ1-1 and V is TRBV27; possible D gene TRBD1, 5 bases. CDR1 is MNHEY, CDR2 SMNVEV, per germline (reference sequence). Trimming stripped 6 bases from V and 1 base from J, with 15 bases between. The CDR3 spans 15 residues. CDR3 sequence reads: CASRSGGVGNTEAFF. The CDR3 nucleotides are TGTGCCAGCAGGAGCGGGGGGGTGGGGAACACTGAAGCTTTCTTT.

The chain combines TRBV4-2 with TRBJ1-1, with D uncertain. The CDR3 totals 14 residues. Deletions cut 4 bases from V and 1 base from J, with 10 bases between. Germline V gene sequence: CDR1 LGHNA, CDR2 YNFKEQ. CDR3 DNA: TGTGCCAGCAGCCCTGAGGGAAGGAACACTGAAGCTTTCTTT. Translated: CASSPEGRNTEAFF.

This clone was recorded many times. V and J are TRBV4-3 and TRBJ1-1; D is unclear. CDR1 is LGHNA and CDR2 is YSLEER in the germline V gene. Trimming removed 1 base at V and 1 base at J, with 10 bases between. This CDR3 comprises 15 residues. The CDR3 reads CASSQGTLQNTEAFF. Written as DNA, the CDR3 is TGCGCCAGCAGCCAAGGGACGCTGCAGAACACTGAAGCTTTCTTT.

This chain uses TRBV5-4 with TRBJ2-5; TRBD2 agrees at 8 bases. The better agreement between TRBJ2-7 and the DNA end casts doubt on the J call. The CDR3 covers 16 residues. Germline lookup yields CDR1 SGHNT and CDR2 YYREEE (reference sequence). As DNA, the CDR3 is TGTGCCAGCAGCCCAGCCTCCGGGACTAGTTACTACGAGCAGTACTTC. Translation gives CASSPASGTSYYEQYF.

The V call is TRBV11-1, the J call TRBJ2-7; 9 bases fit TRBD2. The CDR3 is made up of 19 amino acids. The V and J ends lost 5 bases and 4 bases, in that order; junction bases with no gene match: 21. Germline values: CDR1 SGHAT, CDR2 FQDESV (reference sequence). CDR3 protein: CASSNLRRGRALGQYEQYF. CDR3 DNA: TGTGCCAGCAGCAATCTCAGGCGCGGGAGGGCCCTTGGGCAATACGAGCAGTACTTC.

Only one count was recorded for this clone. This chain connects TRBV6-5 to TRBJ2-7; D unresolved. The germline CDR1 and CDR2 sequences are MNHEY and SVGAGI. This CDR3 has 11 amino acids. With 5 bases removed from V and 7 bases from J, the gap between germline ends came to 9 bases. CDR3 sequence: CASSEWGEQYF. CDR3 sequence (DNA): TGTGCCAGCAGTGAATGGGGAGAGCAGTACTTC.

This clone has only a few counts. This CDR3 is CSAREHYGYTF. The CDR3 region has the DNA TGCAGTGCTAGAGAGCATTATGGCTACACCTTC. The V and J genes are TRBV20-1 and TRBJ1-2, with D uncertain. This CDR3 is 11 amino acids long. In germline, CDR1 is DFQATT, CDR2 SNEGSKA (reference sequence). V was cut by 0 bases and J by 5 bases, with 4 bases left in between.

The chain uses TRBV18 and TRBJ1-4; unclear D gene. V was shortened by 4 bases and J by 13 bases, with 19 bases between the two germline ends. Germline V lookup: CDR1 KGHSH, CDR2 LQKENI. The CDR3 length is 14 residues. The CDR3 sequence is CASSLTPDRTLLFF. DNA of the CDR3: TGTGCCAGCTCACTAACCCCGGACCGGACGTTACTGTTTTTT.